A selection of T cell receptor beta chains follows, all from one sample in a study of blood T cell repertoires in COVID-19. Assay used: immunoSEQ multiplex PCR; TCRdb lists only in-frame clones, some missing. The repertoire includes about 80,000 clones, 65% to 85% of them detected once, and approximately 39% sits in the top ten. Material: peripheral blood. All receptors come from a man older than 75 with active or convalescent COVID-19. Each CDR3 is given with its conserved first and last residue. A D gene is named only where the DNA matches it firmly.

length | D | J | V | CDR3
15 | NA | TRBJ1-3 | TRBV19 | CASATGHGSGNTIYF
17 | TRBD1 | TRBJ1-4 | TRBV2 | CASKGGQGSATNEKLFF
13 | TRBD1 | TRBJ2-7 | TRBV30 | CAWSGTGYYEQYF
17 | NA | TRBJ1-1 | TRBV4-1 | CASSQTTGYLYDTEAFF
14 | NA | TRBJ2-1 | TRBV10-1 | CASSEGGTSDEQFF
15 | TRBD2 | TRBJ2-1 | TRBV7-6 | CASSLKLAGSDEQFF
13 | NA | TRBJ1-1 | TRBV19 | CASRRQLNTEAFF
15 | TRBD1 | TRBJ1-5 | TRBV30 | CAWSLGQLFNQPQHF
15 | NA | TRBJ1-6 | TRBV24-1 | CATSDLTGTNSPLHF
15 | NA | TRBJ2-7 | TRBV29-1 | CSVEGNGFGFYEQYF
13 | TRBD2 | TRBJ2-5 | TRBV29-1 | CSVGTSGSETQYF
14 | TRBD1 | TRBJ1-1 | TRBV10-3 | CAISDGTVNTEAFF
14 | TRBD1 | TRBJ1-4 | TRBV6-6 | CASRRDRGIEKLFF
17 | TRBD2 | TRBJ2-5 | TRBV4-2 | CASSQGEAGGPIETQYF
13 | TRBD1 | TRBJ1-1 | TRBV18 | CASSPGQGTEAFF
13 | NA | TRBJ1-4 | TRBV6-1 | CASSEALREKLFF
15 | TRBD1 | TRBJ1-4 | TRBV6-6 | CASSTPPDRAEKLFF
15 | NA | TRBJ1-3 | TRBV5-4 | CASSSDSGSGNTIYF
15 | NA | TRBJ1-2 | TRBV3-1/TRBV3-2 | CASSLHSPRGYGYTF
15 | TRBD1 | TRBJ2-2 | TRBV2 | CASSAWTGDTGELFF
15 | TRBD2 | TRBJ2-7 | TRBV29-1 | CSARGLAGDNYEQYF
15 | NA | TRBJ1-6 | TRBV2 | CASSVEGVGNSPLHF
11 | TRBD2 | TRBJ2-7 | TRBV10-3 | CAIQRGYEQYF
13 | NA | TRBJ2-1 | TRBV6-5 | CASSWAGWGEQFF
16 | NA | TRBJ1-3 | TRBV7-5 | CVRSSPAVSSGNTIYF
15 | NA | TRBJ2-1 | TRBV5-4 | CASSLDRDPYNEQFF
15 | TRBD2 | TRBJ2-1 | TRBV6-6 | CASRSQRGGYNEQFF
15 | TRBD1 | TRBJ2-7 | TRBV11-2 | CASSSFDRGRNEQYF
16 | NA | TRBJ2-2 | TRBV6-5 | CASSYGGEMSTGELFF
15 | NA | TRBJ1-1 | TRBV5-1 | CASSPAGVRGTEAFF
14 | TRBD2 | TRBJ2-7 | TRBV5-4 | CASSLKLAGAEQYF
14 | NA | TRBJ1-1 | TRBV9 | CASSVARGGAEAFF
16 | NA | TRBJ1-1 | TRBV4-3 | CASSQDGAGGRTEAFF
14 | TRBD1 | TRBJ2-7 | TRBV7-7 | CASSSGTDKGEQYF
16 | NA | TRBJ2-6 | TRBV5-4 | CASSLERSSGANVLTF
16 | NA | TRBJ2-7 | TRBV6-1 | CASSAAPGTSTYEQYF
16 | TRBD1 | TRBJ1-4 | TRBV5-5 | CASSHGQGAQNEKLFF
12 | NA | TRBJ1-5 | TRBV7-2 | CASSRQNQPQHF
16 | NA | TRBJ2-1 | TRBV28 | CASTLLQGGRRNEQFF
11 | NA | TRBJ1-1 | TRBV2 | CAGRQNTEAFF
12 | TRBD1 | TRBJ1-1 | TRBV3-1/TRBV3-2 | CASSLDRGGAFF
14 | NA | TRBJ1-2 | TRBV28 | CASTLRLPGGGYTF
15 | NA | TRBJ2-1 | TRBV6-5 | CASSYSRDWGNEQFF
15 | NA | TRBJ1-1 | TRBV6-1 | CASSEEAVLNTEAFF
14 | TRBD1 | TRBJ1-3 | TRBV6-5 | CASRWTGSGNTIYF
14 | NA | TRBJ2-2 | TRBV30 | CAWSVGPNTGELFF
13 | NA | TRBJ1-5 | TRBV19 | CASSTTGIQPQHF
22 | TRBD2 | TRBJ2-2 | TRBV7-8 | CASSLVRIVGTSGRNNTGELFF
18 | NA | TRBJ2-4 | TRBV28 | CASSPPPSPGGGKNIQYF
14 | TRBD1 | TRBJ2-7 | TRBV5-1 | CASSVRQGRHEQYF
12 | NA | TRBJ2-5 | TRBV6-2/TRBV6-3 | CASSSRRETQYF
15 | NA | TRBJ2-7 | TRBV7-2 | CASSFFQGIGYEQYF
15 | NA | TRBJ1-1 | TRBV5-1 | CASSLGLGGDTEAFF
17 | NA | TRBJ1-6 | TRBV7-2 | CASSLRGSSSYNSPLHF
16 | TRBD1 | TRBJ2-3 | TRBV19 | CASSTTGQPGRDTQYF
17 | NA | TRBJ2-7 | TRBV28 | CASSLVGGALFSYEQYF
14 | TRBD1 | TRBJ2-7 | TRBV5-1 | CASSPGQGLWEQYF
15 | NA | TRBJ1-1 | TRBV6-5 | CASSYSPLMNTEAFF
15 | NA | TRBJ1-2 | TRBV19 | CASYTDRRGYYGYTF